This TCR beta chain emerged from a study of blood T cell repertoires in COVID-19 (dated by TCRdb to 2020 to 2022). Looking at the study overall: Samples from collaborators originated in the United States, Italy and Spain and spanned both the acute and convalescent phases of COVID-19. The dataset comprised deeply sampled blood TCRbeta repertoires from subjects exposed to, actively infected with, or recovered from COVID-19. The repertoires were made available in a free public database intended to serve as a resource for research on the immune response to SARS-CoV-2. Where HLA class I and class II types were available, the types were taken from metadata supplied by the sample provider, not from assay-based typing. Samples were obtained from the ongoing ImmuneRACE study (first 160 participants) and from 1,000 to 1,500 subjects provided by 6 global collaborators. Nearly every sample came with metadata listing a de-identified subject ID, COVID-19 status, age in years and sex. The prospective study material was composed of cDNA or gDNA derived from T cells, B-cell-depleted T cells, or PBMCs. What the research found in general, with its limitations: The quantity of clinical and demographic metadata differed by source and by participant and was supplied without curation.

Participants in the prospective study were aged about 18 to 95 years, lived in under 30 United States geographic areas, and enrolled through a virtual design. Cohort assignment in the prospective study relied on participant-reported clinical history from a screening survey and a study questionnaire. In the prospective study, mobile phlebotomists collected whole blood, serum and a nasopharyngeal or oropharyngeal swab from each participant. Over a 2-month period, participants in the prospective study had the option of providing additional blood draws and questionnaires. Before DNA extraction, prospective study blood samples were shipped either frozen or at room temperature. The immunoSEQ Assay, a bias-controlled multiplex PCR, was used to amplify TCRbeta CDR3 regions from genomic DNA. The published analysis was carried out like this. The number of nucleated cells in each sample was estimated by amplification of reference gene primers within the assay. To quantify the absolute abundance of each unique TCRbeta CDR3 rearrangement, sequence reads were collapsed and filtered. For each sample, productive Simpson clonality was calculated by taking the square root of Simpson's diversity index across productive rearrangements. This immuneACCESS table, as held by TCRdb, lists in-frame sequences with V and J called but not all clones. Of the missing ones, under half trace to an unresolved V gene in checked studies; the others have no known cause. That table furnishes V, J and clone size, whereas the DNA furnished D and trimming. The sample table shows about 220,000 clones, and around nine tenths are seen once. The top ten clones comprise roughly 14% of the sample.

CDR1 is given as DFQATT and CDR2 as SNEGSKA, both from the germline V gene (reference sequence). The CDR3 contains 20 residues, cysteine and phenylalanine counted. The only DNA kept is the CDR3, 60 bases in frame from the first base. V loses 3 bases at its end and J loses 0 bases; junction bases beyond the gene matches: 12. About this clone: The antigen it binds to is not known. The sample holds no much larger clone one base away, and base qualities are not on file.

Sequencing used PBMCs or T cells enriched from blood (not recorded which). This receptor chain uses TRBV20-1 and TRBJ1-6; TRBD1 matches 12 bases in the middle. The TCR was taken from a woman aged 45 to 65 with acute COVID-19. The sequence in DNA is TGCAGTGCTAGTAGCTTCCGGGACAGGGGGCCCAGCTCCTATAATTCACCCCTCCACTTT. Its translation reads: CSASSFRDRGPSSYNSPLHF.